Shown below are 26 T cell receptor beta chains from a single sample sequenced in a study of T-cell memory formation after mild COVID-19. Using its own MiXCR run on the 5' RACE reads, TCRdb lists one record per CDR3 protein. The sample records a few hundred thousand distinct CDR3 sequences, about 22% being singletons. The specimen sequenced was PBMCs or a T cell subset sorted from them (not recorded which). All receptors come from an adult woman who had mild COVID-19 (a few samples of this study predate the infection). Cell type and time point are not known.

V gene TRBV12-3 or TRBV12-4 combines with J gene TRBJ2-1, with 12 bases fitting TRBD2. J gave up 6 bases and V 7 bases, and 7 bases lay outside the gene matches. The CDR3 covers 15 residues. The CDR3 coding sequence is TGTGCCAGCAACTCGCTAGCGGGGGGGCCCAATGAGCAGTTCTTC. Translation gives CASNSLAGGPNEQFF.

The chain is built from TRBV24-1 and TRBJ2-1, with TRBD1 matching over 10 bases. Germline V gene lookup returns CDR1 KGHDR and CDR2 SFDVKD. This CDR3 comprises 18 residues. Trimming removed 1 base from V and 5 bases from J; junction bases left unmatched: 10. CDR3 nucleotides: TGTGCCACCAGTGATTTTTCGGGGAGACAGGGGGCTGACAATGAGCAGTTCTTC. Protein: CATSDFSGRQGADNEQFF.

J is TRBJ2-3 and V is TRBV15; 8 nucleotides line up with TRBD1. The germline V gene has CDR1 LNHNV and CDR2 YYDKDF (reference sequence). The CDR3 runs 18 residues. The J segment lost 0 bases and the V segment lost 2 bases, leaving 10 bases of the junction unmatched. The CDR3 bases are TGTGCCACCAGCAGACACCCTACAGGGGACAGGAGCACAGATACGCAGTATTTT. Encoded protein: CATSRHPTGDRSTDTQYF.

The V gene is TRBV4-3, the J gene TRBJ2-1; 7 bases map to TRBD2. This CDR3 is built from 16 residues. Germline V lookup: CDR1 LGHNA, CDR2 YSLEER. V lost 0 bases to trimming and J lost 4 bases; unmatched junction nucleotides: 6. The CDR3 DNA follows: TGCGCCAGCAGCCAAGATTTCCGCGGGAGTTACAATGAGCAGTTCTTC. This encodes CASSQDFRGSYNEQFF.

This clonotype was found a few times. This rearrangement joins TRBV30 to TRBJ1-3; D may be TRBD1 (6 bases). Per the germline V gene, CDR1 is GTSNPN and CDR2 is SVGIG (reference sequence). There are 12 residues in the CDR3. Trimming stripped 0 bases from V and 8 bases from J, with 8 bases between. For the CDR3, the DNA is TGTGCCTGGAGTGTAGGGGGACACACCATATATTTT. Protein sequence: CAWSVGGHTIYF.

This clonotype has a count of ten or more. This chain joins TRBV5-1 and TRBJ2-2; unclear D gene. This CDR3 contains 15 residues. CDR1 is SGHRS, CDR2 YFSETQ, per germline. V gave up 0 bases and J gave up 0 bases, with 6 bases separating them. CDR3 coding DNA: TGCGCCAGCAGCTTGGTTGTCGCGAACACCGGGGAGCTGTTTTTT. It encodes CASSLVVANTGELFF.

This chain uses TRBV24-1 with TRBJ1-2, with unresolved D. The CDR3 is 15 amino acids. CDR1 is KGHDR, CDR2 SFDVKD, per germline. Between the trimmed V and J ends, which lost 6 bases and 4 bases, there was a span of 17 bases. CDR3 DNA sequence: TGTGCCACCAGTAGCGAAGAAGGAGGCGGCTATGGCTACACCTTC. Encoded protein: CATSSEEGGGYGYTF.

The chain joins TRBV7-2 to TRBJ2-6; D not certain. Deletions cut 4 bases from V and 3 bases from J, with 10 bases between. The CDR3 runs 15 residues. Germline CDR1 SGHTA, CDR2 FQGNSA. The CDR3, as DNA: TGTGCCAGCAGCTGGGTCGTTGTTGGGGCCAACGTCCTGACTTTC. It specifies CASSWVVVGANVLTF.

The chain links TRBV18 to TRBJ2-1; D gene ambiguous. CDR3 length: 14 amino acids. CDR1 and CDR2 from the germline V gene are KGHSH and LQKENI. V was clipped by 6 bases and J by 8 bases, with 17 bases between them. The CDR3, as DNA: TGTGCCAGCTCGCCTGGGTCCGAGTTGCATGAGCAGTTCTTC. Protein sequence: CASSPGSELHEQFF.

This clonotype turned up a few times. V usage is TRBV21-1 and J usage is TRBJ1-6; the table assigns TRBD1, which was not confirmed against the DNA. TRBV21-1 is a recognized pseudogene. The CDR3 has 18 amino acids. DNA for the CDR3: TGTGCCAGCAGCAAAGTGGGCATACCGGGACAGGCCTTTTCACCCCTCCACTTT. Its protein product is CASSKVGIPGQAFSPLHF.

This clonotype was counted between two and nine times. The rearrangement uses TRBV12-3 or TRBV12-4 and TRBJ2-3; 13 bases are a match to TRBD2. CDR3 length: 15 amino acids. J lost 4 bases, V lost 7 bases, and 5 bases had no gene match. DNA for the CDR3: TGTGCCAGCAAACTAGCGGGAGGGACCTCAGATACGCAGTATTTT. Its translation: CASKLAGGTSDTQYF.

This clonotype turned up a few times. The chain uses TRBV21-1 and TRBJ2-7; TRBD1 reflects the table's D call only, with no check against the DNA. TRBV21-1 is flagged as a pseudogene. There are 10 residues in the CDR3. The CDR3 sequence: CEGRGYEQYF. CDR3 nucleotides: TGTGAGGGGCGGGGATACGAGCAGTACTTC.

J is TRBJ2-3 and V is TRBV20-1; 7 bases are a match to TRBD2. V was clipped by 4 bases and J by 0 bases; unmatched bases: 13. Germline CDR1 is DFQATT and CDR2 is SNEGSKA (reference sequence). This CDR3 is built from 17 residues. CDR3 nucleotide sequence: TGCAGTGCTAACGCCTACCTAGCGGCGGCGAGCACAGATACGCAGTATTTT. Encoded protein: CSANAYLAAASTDTQYF.

The V call is TRBV5-1, the J call TRBJ2-2; D gene unclear. Germline V CDR1 and CDR2: SGHRS, YFSETQ. V shed 0 bases and J shed 7 bases, with 16 bases lying between them. There are 16 residues in the CDR3. The CDR3 region is CASSLVPDPADGELFF. The CDR3 DNA sequence: TGCGCCAGCAGCTTGGTGCCTGATCCGGCGGACGGGGAGCTGTTTTTT.

The chain links TRBV28 to TRBJ2-1; 8 bases are shared with TRBD2. The CDR3 is 13 amino acids. The germline V gene has CDR1 MDHEN and CDR2 SYDVKM. V lost 10 bases and J lost 5; bases outside the gene matches: 7. In DNA, the CDR3 is TGTGCCATCCGGACTAGCATCGACAATGAGCAGTTCTTC. It is translated as CAIRTSIDNEQFF.

The J gene is TRBJ1-5, the V gene TRBV30; weak D call: TRBD1 (6 bases). The length of the CDR3 is 15 residues. V lost 0 bases and J lost 3, with 12 bases in between. Germline-derived CDR1 and CDR2 are GTSNPN and SVGIG (reference sequence). The CDR3 is CAWSVRGGPNQPQHF. The CDR3, as DNA: TGTGCCTGGAGTGTAAGAGGGGGTCCCAATCAGCCCCAGCATTTT.

This clonotype was observed a handful of times. The chain joins TRBV14 to TRBJ2-7; D not certain. Germline V gene lookup returns CDR1 SGHDN and CDR2 FVKESK. CDR3 length: 13 residues. V was trimmed by 2 bases and J by 6 bases, leaving 11 bases between them. CDR3 nucleotides: TGTGCCAGCAGCCAACAAGAGTACAGCGAGCAGTACTTC. This sequence encodes CASSQQEYSEQYF.

The chain carries TRBV19 and TRBJ2-2, with 10 bases aligning to TRBD1. The CDR3 has 17 residues. Germline V gene lookup returns CDR1 LNHDA and CDR2 SQIVND (reference sequence). The J segment lost 2 bases and the V segment lost 6 bases, leaving 9 bases of the junction unmatched. This CDR3 reads CASSMYGTGVNTGELFF. The CDR3 coding sequence is TGTGCCAGTAGCATGTATGGGACAGGGGTAAACACCGGGGAGCTGTTTTTT.

The chain employs TRBV5-1 and TRBJ2-5; 13 bases map to TRBD2. This CDR3 contains 16 residues. The germline gives CDR1 SGHRS, CDR2 YFSETQ. The ends lost 4 bases at V and 1 base at J; junction bases unmatched: 4. The chain's CDR3 is CASSRLAGGLQETQYF. The DNA of the CDR3 is TGCGCCAGCAGCAGACTAGCGGGGGGCCTCCAAGAGACCCAGTACTTC. Full variable domain (rest looked up from reference TRBV5-1 and TRBJ2-5): KAGVTQTPRYLIKTRGQQVTLSCSPISGHRSVSWYQQTPGQGLQFLFEYFSETQRNKGNFPGRFSGRQFSNSRSEMNVSTLELGDSALYLCASSRLAGGLQETQYFGPGTRLLVL.

This chain connects TRBV7-3 to TRBJ2-7; 8 bases agree with TRBD1. Trimming removed 5 bases from V and 3 bases from J; junction bases left unmatched: 3. Germline assignment: CDR1 SGHTA and CDR2 FQGTGA. The CDR3 runs to 13 residues. CDR3 residues: CASSMTGDYEQYF. The CDR3 region has the DNA TGTGCCAGCAGCATGACAGGGGACTACGAGCAGTACTTC.

The V gene is TRBV5-6, the J gene TRBJ2-5; 7 positions agree with TRBD2. CDR1 and CDR2 (germline): SGHDT, YYEEEE. This CDR3 comprises 15 residues. With V trimmed by 0 bases and J by 2 bases, 4 bases remained unmatched. CDR3 bases: TGTGCCAGCAGCTTGGTGGGACTATCGCAAGAGACCCAGTACTTC. Protein product: CASSLVGLSQETQYF.

The V gene is TRBV25-1, the J gene TRBJ1-4; D perhaps matches TRBD1 (6 bases). This CDR3 is 14 amino acids long. CDR1 MGHDK and CDR2 SYGVNS come from the germline V gene. Trimming removed 7 bases at V and 7 bases at J, with 16 bases between. CDR3 protein: CASTPLTGPEKLFF. CDR3 DNA: TGTGCCAGCACTCCGCTGACAGGCCCTGAAAAACTGTTTTTT.

The table lists this clonotype with a few counts. The chain recombines TRBV24-1 with TRBJ2-4; 12 bases are shared with TRBD2. Germline V gene lookup returns CDR1 KGHDR and CDR2 SFDVKD. The CDR3 has 15 residues. After removal of 6 bases from V and 8 bases from J, the junction contained 7 bases not matched to a gene. CDR3 sequence: CATSSSGRDYDIQYF. CDR3 DNA sequence: TGTGCCACCAGTTCTAGCGGGAGGGATTACGACATTCAGTACTTC.

The V call is TRBV9, the J call TRBJ2-2; 10 bases agree with TRBD2. The junction had 11 bases not matched to a gene; V was cut back by 3 bases and J by 6 bases. Germline CDR1 is SGDLS and CDR2 is YYNGEE. This CDR3 spans 17 amino acids. The CDR3 sequence is CASSAATSGRGPGELFF. CDR3 sequence (DNA): TGTGCCAGCAGCGCGGCGACTAGCGGGCGGGGTCCCGGGGAGCTGTTTTTT.

This clonotype was found once. The J gene is TRBJ2-7, the V gene TRBV7-9, with 11 positions matching TRBD2. J was trimmed by 5 bases and V by 5 bases; bases with no gene match: 2. CDR3 length equals 13 residues. In germline, CDR1 is SEHNR, CDR2 FQNEAQ (reference sequence). The CDR3 spells CASSPSGRHEQYF. The CDR3, as DNA: TGTGCCAGCAGCCCTAGCGGGAGGCACGAGCAGTACTTC.

This rearrangement joins TRBV6-2 or TRBV6-3 to TRBJ1-1; D gene ambiguous. The CDR3 covers 12 residues. V lost 6 bases and J lost 7, with 12 bases in between. Germline V gene lookup returns CDR1 MNHEY and CDR2 SVGEGT. CDR3 nucleotide sequence: TGTGCCAGCAGCATCGGGCAGTATGAAGCTTTCTTT. Translating gives CASSIGQYEAFF.